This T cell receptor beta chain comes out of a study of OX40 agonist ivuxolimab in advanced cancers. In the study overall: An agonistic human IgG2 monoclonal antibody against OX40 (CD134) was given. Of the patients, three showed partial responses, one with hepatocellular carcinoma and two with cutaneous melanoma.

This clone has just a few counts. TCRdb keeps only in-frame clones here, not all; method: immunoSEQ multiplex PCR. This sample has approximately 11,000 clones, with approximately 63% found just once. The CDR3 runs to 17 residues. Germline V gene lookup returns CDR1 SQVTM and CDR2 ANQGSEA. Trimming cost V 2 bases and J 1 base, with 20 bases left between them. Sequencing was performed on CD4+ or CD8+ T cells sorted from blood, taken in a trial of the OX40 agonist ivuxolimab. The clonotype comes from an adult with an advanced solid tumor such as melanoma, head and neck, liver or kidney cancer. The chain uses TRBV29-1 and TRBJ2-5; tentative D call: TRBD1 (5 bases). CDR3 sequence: CSVELGQRITFQETQYF. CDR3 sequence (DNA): TGCAGCGTTGAACTGGGGCAGAGGATCACGTTCCAAGAGACCCAGTACTTC.